This T cell receptor (beta chain) comes out of a study of cytomegalovirus exposure and HLA in healthy donors. The PCR was carried out with 60 Vbeta primers and 13 Jbeta primers. The protocol was immunoSEQ multiplex PCR, while the TCRdb copy is restricted to in-frame clones and leaves out a portion. The repertoire holds about 120,000 clones, with 55% to 75% as singletons. V lost 3 bases and J 9 bases, leaving 13 bases between the germline ends. The CDR3 is 12 residues long. The germline V gene encodes CDR1 SGHTS and CDR2 YDEGEE. The chain is built from TRBV5-8 and TRBJ2-7, with D perhaps matching TRBD2 (7 bases). The TCR comes from a man under 40 in good health and CMV-seropositive. Sequences were obtained from PBMCs. The CDR3 coding sequence is TGTGCCAGCAGCTCCGGTGGGGGGGCGCAGTACTTC. Translation: CASSSGGGAQYF.